What follows is one T cell receptor beta chain and its context. Its recognized antigen is unknown. No base quality values were provided; no much bigger clone lies one nucleotide off. The roughly 42 donors, aged about 6 to 100 years, were systemically healthy Caucasian individuals from Russia. Approximately 9.3 milliliters of peripheral blood were collected from each donor into EDTA-treated Vacutainer tubes. Ficoll-Paque density-gradient centrifugation was used to isolate PBMCs, with at least 7 million per sample. Trizol reagent was used to extract total RNA from PBMCs, with at least 5.5 micrograms per sample. Naive CD45RAhigh/CD27high T cell percentages were measured by flow cytometry on a PBMC aliquot from every donor. This sample stems from a study of blood T cells in healthy people across ages (dated by TCRdb to the mid-2010s). Study-level background: Template switching captured roughly one uniquely barcoded TCR beta cDNA molecule per two T cells in model experiments. Age-related changes in TCR beta repertoire diversity were measured in the study by deep sequencing normalized with unique cDNA molecular identifiers. Donors were grouped into four age groups: young (average approximately 16 years), middle-aged (roughly 38), aged (62) and long-lived (around 82). Donors of different ages were randomly distributed across sequencing lanes to avoid experimental bias. Using the same blood draw, the study looked at two additional independent replicas of 1 million unique cDNA reads for two donors, one aged 18 to 29 and the other aged 80 or older.

Library construction relied on 5' RACE. The reads were generated on an Illumina HiSeq 2500. A second PCR of about 7 to 12 cycles was run with a J-beta primer mix and a sample-barcoded 5' primer. A template-switch 5' adaptor carrying 12 random nucleotides introduced a unique molecular identifier onto each TCR beta cDNA molecule. At least 3 million CDR3-containing paired-end reads were obtained from each sample. The Mint cDNA synthesis kit, primed by a TRBC-specific oligonucleotide, was used to synthesize first-strand cDNA from all RNA. Following uracil-DNA glycosylase treatment, a first 18-cycle PCR with universal primers M1SS and BC2_uni_R was performed on all cDNA. For the original study's pipeline: For normalization, 1 million high-quality reads were randomly selected from each sample, with every read carrying a distinct molecular identifier. Reads sharing molecular identifiers were discarded rather than binned into consensus sequences. MiTCR, with a Q25 quality threshold and the strictest error-elimination algorithm, was used for CDR3 identification, clonotype clustering and error correction. Lower-bound total TCR beta diversity was estimated with a nonparametric unseen species model using Euler transformation. TCRdb took the public reads, trimmed them with fastp at Q25, ran MiXCR for clone calling and kept in-frame beta chains. When rows share a CDR3 protein, they turn into one entry using the most common DNA and genes. The V and J calls come from TCRdb's annotation, not from the publication. This sample gives around 1.5 million distinct CDR3 sequences in total; approximately 38% of them show up just once. Roughly 7.9% of the sample belongs to the ten largest clones.

The CDR3 sequence holds 19 residues, the cysteine and phenylalanine included. Only the CDR3 DNA is retained, 57 bases long and in frame from the first base. From the germline V gene (reference sequence), CDR1 is MNHEY and CDR2 is SMNVEV. V is cut by 2 bases and J by 3 bases, and the space between the germline ends is 24 bases. Overall study outcomes, separate from this receptor: Because profiling used bulk unsorted PBMCs, naive and antigen-experienced compartments could not be compared conclusively. Total diversity estimates from one million sequenced T cells were considered lower bounds and underestimates. Observed TCR beta diversity per million T cells fell roughly linearly with age, and a significant reduction was already apparent by age approximately 40. Compared with the aged group, the long-lived group had more naive CD4+ T cells, fewer expanded clones and increased TCR diversity, a pattern suggesting age selection. A strong correlation was found between observed TCR beta diversity and the percentage of naive T cells measured by flow cytometry. Because donor CMV infection status was unknown, age-related changes in expanded clonotypes were potentially confounded.

This receptor was taken from a young woman in good health. The chain joins TRBV27 to TRBJ2-3; a tentative D match to TRBD1 spans 6 bases. Sequenced sample: blood. The CDR3 region: CASSLLSPLDRLKTDTQYF. The base sequence is TGTGCCAGCAGTTTACTATCCCCCCTCGACAGGTTGAAGACAGATACGCAGTATTTT.